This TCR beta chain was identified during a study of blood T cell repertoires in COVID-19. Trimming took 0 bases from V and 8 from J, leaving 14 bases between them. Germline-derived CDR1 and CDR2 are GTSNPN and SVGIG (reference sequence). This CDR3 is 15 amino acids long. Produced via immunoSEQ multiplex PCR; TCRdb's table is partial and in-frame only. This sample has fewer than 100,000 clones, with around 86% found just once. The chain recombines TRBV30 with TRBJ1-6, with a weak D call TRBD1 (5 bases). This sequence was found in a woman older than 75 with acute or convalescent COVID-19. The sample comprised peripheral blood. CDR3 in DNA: TGTGCCTGGAGTGTAGACAGACTCGGGTATTCACCCCTCCACTTT. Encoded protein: CAWSVDRLGYSPLHF.